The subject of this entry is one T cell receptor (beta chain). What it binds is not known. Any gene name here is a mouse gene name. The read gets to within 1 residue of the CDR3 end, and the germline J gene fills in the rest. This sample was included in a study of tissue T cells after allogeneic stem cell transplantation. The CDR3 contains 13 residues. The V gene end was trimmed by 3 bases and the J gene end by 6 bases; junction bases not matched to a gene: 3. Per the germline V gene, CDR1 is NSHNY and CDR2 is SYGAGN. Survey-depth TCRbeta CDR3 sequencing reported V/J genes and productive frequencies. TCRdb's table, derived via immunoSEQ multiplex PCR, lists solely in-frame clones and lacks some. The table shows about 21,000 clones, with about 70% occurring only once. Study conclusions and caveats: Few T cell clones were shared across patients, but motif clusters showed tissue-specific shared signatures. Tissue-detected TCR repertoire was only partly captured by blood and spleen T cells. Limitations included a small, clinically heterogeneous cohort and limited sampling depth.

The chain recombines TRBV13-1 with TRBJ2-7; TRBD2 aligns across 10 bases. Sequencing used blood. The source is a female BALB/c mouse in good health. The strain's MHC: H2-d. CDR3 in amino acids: CASSAWGGGEQYF. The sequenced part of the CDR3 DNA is TGTGCCAGCAGTGCCTGGGGGGGCGGTGAACAGTAC.